These 10 T cell receptor beta chains were all obtained from the same sample, sequenced in a study of blood T cell repertoires in COVID-19. This table comes from immunoSEQ multiplex PCR, and its TCRdb copy is limited to in-frame clones, with some not included. The table shows around 93,000 clones, with over 70% occurring only once. The source material was peripheral blood. These receptor sequences come from a man aged 55 to 70 with acute or convalescent COVID-19.

The chain links TRBV11-3 to TRBJ1-1, with 7 bases fitting TRBD1. Looked up from germline, CDR1 is SGHNT and CDR2 is YENEEA. CDR3 length: 13 amino acids. V was clipped by 8 bases and J by 0 bases; unmatched bases: 3. The CDR3 DNA sequence: TGTGCCAGCGGGACAGTTATGAACACTGAAGCTTTCTTT. Translation gives CASGTVMNTEAFF.

This rearrangement joins TRBV15 to TRBJ2-2; 7 bases agree with TRBD1. CDR3 length: 14 residues. From germline, CDR1 is LNHNV and CDR2 YYDKDF (reference sequence). Trimming cost V 6 bases and J 7 bases; bases outside gene matches: 8. The CDR3 DNA reads as TGTGCCACCAGAACCGGGACAGCCGACGGGGAGCTGTTTTTT. As protein: CATRTGTADGELFF.

The chain has TRBV20-1 and TRBJ2-5; 10 bases are shared with TRBD2. The CDR3 has 15 amino acids. Germline trimming cut 3 bases from V and 1 base from J; bases unmatched to any gene: 5. Germline CDR1 reads DFQATT; CDR2 reads SNEGSKA (reference sequence). The CDR3 DNA follows: TGCAGTGCTAGTAAAGCGGGAGGGCCCCAAGAGACCCAGTACTTC. It codes for CSASKAGGPQETQYF.

There are a few counts of this clone. V gene TRBV29-1 combines with J gene TRBJ2-7, with D perhaps TRBD1 (6 bases). Germline V gene sequence: CDR1 SQVTM, CDR2 ANQGSEA. V shed 4 bases and J shed 0 bases, with 13 bases lying between them. CDR3 length equals 14 residues. Written as DNA, the CDR3 is TGCAGCGTTGTGGTGTTGGACAGCTCCTACGAGCAGTACTTC. It translates to CSVVVLDSSYEQYF.

The CDR3 coding sequence is TGTGCCAGTAGTGATGACAGGGGGTACTATGGCTACACCTTC. Its protein is CASSDDRGYYGYTF. The V call is TRBV19, the J call TRBJ1-2; TRBD1 matches at 9 bases. This CDR3 has 14 residues. Germline V gives CDR1 LNHDA, CDR2 SQIVND (reference sequence). After removal of 5 bases from V and 3 bases from J, the junction contained 4 bases not matched to a gene.

The chain couples TRBV15 to TRBJ2-7, with 7 positions matching TRBD1. CDR3 size: 16 residues. From germline, CDR1 is LNHNV and CDR2 YYDKDF (reference sequence). The ends lost 5 bases at V and 0 bases at J; junction bases unmatched: 10. The CDR3 spells CATSSQGQAFSYEQYV. The CDR3 DNA is TGTGCCACCAGCTCTCAAGGACAGGCTTTCTCCTACGAGCAGTACGTC.

The chain is built from TRBV19 and TRBJ2-1; 14 positions match TRBD2. J was trimmed by 1 base and V by 6 bases; bases with no gene match: 14. The CDR3 spans 20 residues. Germline V gives CDR1 LNHDA, CDR2 SQIVND (reference sequence). CDR3 coding DNA: TGTGCCAGTAGGAGGGAAGGGGGGACTAGCGGGAGTGGGTCCTACAATGAGCAGTTCTTC. Translated, it gives CASRREGGTSGSGSYNEQFF.

The gene calls are TRBV3-1 (or the pseudogene TRBV3-2) and TRBJ1-4; no clear D. The germline V gene has CDR1 LGHDT and CDR2 YNNKEL (reference sequence). This CDR3 contains 13 residues. V was shortened by 4 bases and J by 12 bases, with 15 bases between the two germline ends. In nucleotides, the CDR3 is TGTGCCAGCAGCCCCTACGGGAAGGAGGAACTGTTTTTT. Translation: CASSPYGKEELFF.

This clone has a single count. The V gene is TRBV15, the J gene TRBJ1-1, with TRBD1 as a possible D gene (5 bases). Deletions cut 0 bases from V and 4 bases from J, with 12 bases between. CDR3 size: 15 residues. Germline CDR1 is LNHNV and CDR2 is YYDKDF (reference sequence). CDR3 coding DNA: TGTGCCACCAGCAGAGATTGGGGCACGGGCACTGAAGCTTTCTTT. Protein: CATSRDWGTGTEAFF.

J is TRBJ1-2 and V is TRBV4-3, with D uncertain. CDR1 is LGHNA and CDR2 is YSLEER in the germline V gene. V was cut by 2 bases and J by 5 bases, with 15 bases left in between. This CDR3 comprises 15 residues. CDR3 loop: CASSQQEVGLYGYTF. CDR3 nucleotide sequence: TGCGCCAGCAGCCAACAAGAGGTTGGACTGTATGGCTACACCTTC.